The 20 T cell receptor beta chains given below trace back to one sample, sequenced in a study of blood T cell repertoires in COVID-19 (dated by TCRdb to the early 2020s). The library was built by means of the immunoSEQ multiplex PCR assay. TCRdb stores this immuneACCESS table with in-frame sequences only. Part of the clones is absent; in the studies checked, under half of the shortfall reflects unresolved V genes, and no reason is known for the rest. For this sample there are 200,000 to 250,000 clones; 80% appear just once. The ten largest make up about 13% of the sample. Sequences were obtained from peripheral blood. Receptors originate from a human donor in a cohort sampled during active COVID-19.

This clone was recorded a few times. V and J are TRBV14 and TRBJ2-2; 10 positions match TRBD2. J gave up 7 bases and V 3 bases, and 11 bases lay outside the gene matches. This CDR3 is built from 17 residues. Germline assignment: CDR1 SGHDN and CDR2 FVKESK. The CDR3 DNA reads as TGTGCCAGCAGCCATGATCTAGCGGGAGCTCAAATCGGGGAGCTGTTTTTT. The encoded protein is CASSHDLAGAQIGELFF. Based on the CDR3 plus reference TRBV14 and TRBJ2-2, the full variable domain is EAGVTQFPSHSVIEKGQTVTLRCDPISGHDNLYWYRRVMGKEIKFLLHFVKESKQDESGMPNNRFLAERTGGTYSTLKVQPAELEDSGVYFCASSHDLAGAQIGELFFGEGSRLTVL.

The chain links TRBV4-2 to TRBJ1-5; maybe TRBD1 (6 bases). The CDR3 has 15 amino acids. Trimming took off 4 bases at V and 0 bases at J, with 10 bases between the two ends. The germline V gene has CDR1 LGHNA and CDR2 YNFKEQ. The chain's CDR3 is CASSRNRDSNQPQHF. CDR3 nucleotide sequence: TGTGCCAGCAGCCGGAACAGGGATAGCAATCAGCCCCAGCATTTT.

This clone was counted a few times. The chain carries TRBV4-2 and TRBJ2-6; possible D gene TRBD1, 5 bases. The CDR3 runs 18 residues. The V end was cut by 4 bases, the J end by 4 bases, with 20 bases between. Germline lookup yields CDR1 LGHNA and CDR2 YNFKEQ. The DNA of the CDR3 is TGTGCCAGCAGCCTTGACAGAGCCCGACTCTCAGGGGCCAACGTCCTGACTTTC. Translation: CASSLDRARLSGANVLTF.

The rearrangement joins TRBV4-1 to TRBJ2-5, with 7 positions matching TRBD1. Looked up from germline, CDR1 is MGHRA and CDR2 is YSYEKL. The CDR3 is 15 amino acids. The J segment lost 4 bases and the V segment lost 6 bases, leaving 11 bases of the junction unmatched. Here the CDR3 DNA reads TGCGCCAGCAGTCTGGACAGGTGGGATGGAGAGACCCAGTACTTC. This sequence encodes CASSLDRWDGETQYF.

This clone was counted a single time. The CDR3 DNA follows: TGTGCCAGCAGTGACCAGGTCTATGGCTACACCTTC. It specifies CASSDQVYGYTF. The chain joins TRBV6-1 to TRBJ1-2; no definite D call. CDR1 MNHNS and CDR2 SASEGT come from the germline V gene. V was clipped by 3 bases and J by 4 bases, with 6 bases between them. The CDR3 totals 12 residues.

The CDR3, as DNA: TGCGCCAGCAGCCAAGAGCGGGGGGGAATCACAGATACGCAGTATTTT. This codes for CASSQERGGITDTQYF. V usage is TRBV4-1 and J usage is TRBJ2-3, with TRBD2 matching 9 bases. Germline V gene lookup returns CDR1 MGHRA and CDR2 YSYEKL. The CDR3 runs to 16 residues. The junction had 3 bases not matched to a gene; V was cut back by 0 bases and J by 2 bases.

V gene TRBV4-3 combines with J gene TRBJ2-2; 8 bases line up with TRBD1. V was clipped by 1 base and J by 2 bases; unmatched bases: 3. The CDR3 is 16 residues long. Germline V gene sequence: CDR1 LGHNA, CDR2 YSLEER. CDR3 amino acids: CASSQVQGANTGELFF. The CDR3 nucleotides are TGCGCCAGCAGCCAAGTGCAGGGGGCTAACACCGGGGAGCTGTTTTTT.

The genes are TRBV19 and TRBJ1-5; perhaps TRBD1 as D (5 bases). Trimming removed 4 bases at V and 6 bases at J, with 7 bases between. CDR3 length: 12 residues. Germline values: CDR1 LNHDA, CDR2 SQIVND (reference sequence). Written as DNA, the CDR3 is TGTGCCAGTAGTAAGGGGCGTCAGCCCCAGCATTTT. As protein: CASSKGRQPQHF.

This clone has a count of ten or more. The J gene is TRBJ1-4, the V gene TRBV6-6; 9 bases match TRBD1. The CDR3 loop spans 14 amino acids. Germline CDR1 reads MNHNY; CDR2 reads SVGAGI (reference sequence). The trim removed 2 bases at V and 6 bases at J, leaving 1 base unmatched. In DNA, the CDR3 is TGTGCCAGCAGTTACAGGACAGGGGATGAAAAACTGTTTTTT. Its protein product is CASSYRTGDEKLFF.

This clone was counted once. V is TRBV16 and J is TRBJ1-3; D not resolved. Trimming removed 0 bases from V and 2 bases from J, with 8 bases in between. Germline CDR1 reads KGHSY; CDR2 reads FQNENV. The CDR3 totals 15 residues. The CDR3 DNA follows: TGTGCCAGCAGCCAATCTGGAGAACCTGGAAACACCATATATTTT. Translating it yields CASSQSGEPGNTIYF.

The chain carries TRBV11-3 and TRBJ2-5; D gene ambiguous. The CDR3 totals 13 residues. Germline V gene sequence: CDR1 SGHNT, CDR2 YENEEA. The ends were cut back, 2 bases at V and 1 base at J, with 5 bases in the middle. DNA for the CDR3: TGTGCCAGCAGCTTAATGGCCCAAGAGACCCAGTACTTC. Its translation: CASSLMAQETQYF.

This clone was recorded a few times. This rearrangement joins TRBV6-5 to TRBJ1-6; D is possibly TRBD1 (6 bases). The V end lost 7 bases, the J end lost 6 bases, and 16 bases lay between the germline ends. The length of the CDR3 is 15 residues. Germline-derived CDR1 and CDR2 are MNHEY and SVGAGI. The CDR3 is CASMAGADVNSPLHF. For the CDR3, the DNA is TGTGCCAGCATGGCAGGGGCTGACGTTAATTCACCCCTCCACTTT.

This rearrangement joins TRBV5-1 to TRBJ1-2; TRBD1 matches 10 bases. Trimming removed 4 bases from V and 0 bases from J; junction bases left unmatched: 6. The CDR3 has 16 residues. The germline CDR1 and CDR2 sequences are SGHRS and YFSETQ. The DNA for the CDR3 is TGCGCCAGCAGCCCAAAGGGACAGGGGACTAACTATGGCTACACCTTC. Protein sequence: CASSPKGQGTNYGYTF. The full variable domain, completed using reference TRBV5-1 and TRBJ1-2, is KAGVTQTPRYLIKTRGQQVTLSCSPISGHRSVSWYQQTPGQGLQFLFEYFSETQRNKGNFPGRFSGRQFSNSRSEMNVSTLELGDSALYLCASSPKGQGTNYGYTFGSGTRLTVV.

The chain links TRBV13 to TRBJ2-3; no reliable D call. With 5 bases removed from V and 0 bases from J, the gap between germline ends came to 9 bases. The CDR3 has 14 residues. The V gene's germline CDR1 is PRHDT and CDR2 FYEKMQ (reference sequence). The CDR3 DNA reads TGTGCCAGCAGCATCGGGTCTAGCACAGATACGCAGTATTTT. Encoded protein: CASSIGSSTDTQYF.

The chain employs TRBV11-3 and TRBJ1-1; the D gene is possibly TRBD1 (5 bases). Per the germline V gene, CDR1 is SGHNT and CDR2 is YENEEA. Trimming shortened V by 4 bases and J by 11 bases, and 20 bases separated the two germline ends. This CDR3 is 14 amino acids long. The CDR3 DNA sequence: TGTGCCAGCAGCTACACCTCCTATGGGGCGGAGGCTTTCTTT. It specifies CASSYTSYGAEAFF.

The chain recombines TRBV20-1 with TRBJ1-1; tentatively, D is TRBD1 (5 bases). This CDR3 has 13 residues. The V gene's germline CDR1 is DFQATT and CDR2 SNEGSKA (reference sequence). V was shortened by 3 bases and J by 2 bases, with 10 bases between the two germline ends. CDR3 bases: TGCAGTGCTAGTACCGGGGGTAACACTGAAGCTTTCTTT. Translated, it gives CSASTGGNTEAFF.

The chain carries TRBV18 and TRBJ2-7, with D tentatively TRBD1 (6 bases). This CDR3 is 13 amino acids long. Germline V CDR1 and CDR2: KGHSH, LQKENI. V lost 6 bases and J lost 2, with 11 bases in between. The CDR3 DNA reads TGTGCCAGCTCCCCAGGACAGACCTACGAGCAGTACTTC. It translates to CASSPGQTYEQYF.

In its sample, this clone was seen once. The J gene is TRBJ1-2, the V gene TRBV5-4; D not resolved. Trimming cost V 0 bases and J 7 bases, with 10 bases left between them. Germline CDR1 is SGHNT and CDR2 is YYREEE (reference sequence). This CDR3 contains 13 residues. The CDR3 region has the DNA TGTGCCAGCAGCTTGGATGGGGAGGGTGGCTACACCTTC. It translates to CASSLDGEGGYTF.

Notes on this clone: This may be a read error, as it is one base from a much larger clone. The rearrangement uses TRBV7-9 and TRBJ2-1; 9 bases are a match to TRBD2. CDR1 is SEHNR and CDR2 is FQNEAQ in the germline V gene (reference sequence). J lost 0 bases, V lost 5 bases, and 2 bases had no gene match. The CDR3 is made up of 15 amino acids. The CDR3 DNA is TGTGCCAGCAGCGGTAGCGGGAGCTCCTACAATGAGCAGTTCTTC. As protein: CASSGSGSSYNEQFF.

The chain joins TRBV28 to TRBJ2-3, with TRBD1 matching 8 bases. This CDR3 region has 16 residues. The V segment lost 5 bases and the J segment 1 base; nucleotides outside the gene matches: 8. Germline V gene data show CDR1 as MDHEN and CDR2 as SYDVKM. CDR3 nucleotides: TGTGCCAGCAGTACCCGACAGGGGTCGGGCACAGATACGCAGTATTTT. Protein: CASSTRQGSGTDTQYF.